Shown below are 6 T cell receptor beta chains from a single sample sequenced in a study of Tregs in tolerant kidney transplant recipients. The data were produced by immunoSEQ multiplex PCR, yet TCRdb's version contains in-frame clones alone and is incomplete. The sample records about 73,000 clones, approximately 90% being singletons. The source material was Tregs from blood, sampled before the transplant. These receptors were obtained from a human donor who received a combined kidney and bone marrow transplant.

The chain employs TRBV5-1 and TRBJ1-2; 8 nucleotides align to TRBD1. With V trimmed by 0 bases and J by 1 base, 2 bases remained unmatched. Germline CDR1 reads SGHRS; CDR2 reads YFSETQ. The CDR3 totals 15 residues. CDR3 in amino acids: CASSLAGGVNYGYTF. The CDR3 DNA reads TGCGCCAGCAGCTTGGCAGGGGGCGTTAACTATGGCTACACCTTC.

In DNA, the CDR3 is TGTGCCAGCAGCCGAGCCGGGACAGATGTCGCGGAGCTGTTTTTT. It codes for CASSRAGTDVAELFF. The chain employs TRBV7-9 and TRBJ2-2; 7 bases are a match to TRBD1. The junction had 13 bases not matched to a gene; V was cut back by 5 bases and J by 10 bases. From germline, CDR1 is SEHNR and CDR2 FQNEAQ (reference sequence). CDR3 length: 15 residues.

V gene TRBV5-1 combines with J gene TRBJ2-7; tentatively, D is TRBD2 (6 bases). The CDR3 is 14 residues long. V gave up 0 bases and J gave up 4 bases, with 11 bases separating them. From germline, CDR1 is SGHRS and CDR2 YFSETQ. Written as DNA, the CDR3 is TGCGCCAGCAGCTTGGCCCCTGGGGGGTACGAGCAGTACTTC. Translation gives CASSLAPGGYEQYF.

The CDR3 loop is CASSLLTSGRADEQYF. CDR3 in DNA: TGTGCCAGCAGTTTATTAACAAGCGGGAGGGCAGACGAGCAGTACTTC. The rearrangement links TRBV27 to TRBJ2-7; 10 positions agree with TRBD2. J gave up 5 bases and V 1 base, and 8 bases lay outside the gene matches. CDR3 length: 16 amino acids. From germline, CDR1 is MNHEY and CDR2 SMNVEV (reference sequence).

The V and J genes are TRBV18 and TRBJ2-6, with 10 bases aligning to TRBD1. CDR1 and CDR2 from the germline V gene are KGHSH and LQKENI. The CDR3 length is 18 residues. J lost 1 base, V lost 6 bases, and 9 bases had no gene match. The CDR3 nucleotides are TGTGCCAGCTCGCCCGACAGGGGGCGCGGGTCTGGGGCCAACGTCCTGACTTTC. It codes for CASSPDRGRGSGANVLTF.

The chain joins TRBV7-2 to TRBJ2-7; unclear D gene. V was clipped by 8 bases and J by 3 bases, with 11 bases between them. This CDR3 has 12 residues. Germline CDR1 reads SGHTA; CDR2 reads FQGNSA. The CDR3 protein is CASANPGYEQYF. The CDR3 nucleotides read TGTGCCAGCGCCAACCCGGGCTACGAGCAGTACTTC.